This T cell receptor (beta chain) was identified in a study of long-term antiretroviral therapy in people with HIV. Whole-study findings and limits: Post-ART diversity increased but stayed below transplant donor controls. Absence of data on ART adherence, viral resistance or therapy changes was noted.

Samples were assayed with immunoSEQ v3.0 at survey level. Generated by immunoSEQ multiplex PCR, the TCRdb table keeps only in-frame clones and is missing some. Of 15,000 to 20,000 clones listed, 94% are singletons. Every sample had 1-10 million cryopreserved PBMC in it before DNA extraction. Concerning this clone itself: Its target is not known.

V lost 8 bases, J lost 9 bases, and 15 bases lay in between. CDR1 and CDR2 from the germline V gene are SEHNR and FQNEAQ (reference sequence). The CDR3 runs 12 residues. The chain has TRBV7-9 and TRBJ2-3; maybe TRBD1 (5 bases). The sample here was unsorted PBMCs, taken 6 to 6.5 years after starting antiretroviral therapy. This clonotype originated in a woman aged 50 to 60 with HIV. The CDR3 DNA follows: TGTGCCAGCCAGGGATACCAGGACACGCAGTATTTT. It encodes CASQGYQDTQYF.